One sample yielded the 6 T cell receptor beta chains listed below, sequenced in a study of blood T cell repertoires in COVID-19. Repertoires were generated with immunoSEQ multiplex PCR, while TCRdb's copy carries only in-frame clones and drops some. Among 250,000 or so clones listed, 70% to 90% were seen once. Material for sequencing was peripheral blood. These receptor sequences come from a man at least 80 years old with acute or convalescent COVID-19.

This sequence joins TRBV18 and TRBJ2-1; the match to TRBD2 covers 9 bases. Germline CDR1 and CDR2: KGHSH and LQKENI. The CDR3 length is 15 residues. Unmatched junction bases numbered 3, after V lost 2 bases and J lost 4 bases. CDR3 bases: TGTGCCAGCTCACCAGGACTAGCGCCATACAATGAGCAGTTCTTC. It is translated as CASSPGLAPYNEQFF.

The genes are TRBV7-2 and TRBJ2-1, with a possible D match to TRBD1 (7 bases). Germline V gene lookup returns CDR1 SGHTA and CDR2 FQGNSA. V lost 5 bases and J 7 bases, leaving 21 bases between the germline ends. There are 16 residues in the CDR3. CDR3 region: CASSPSGGVRGNEQFF. The CDR3 nucleotides are TGTGCCAGCAGCCCCTCAGGGGGAGTACGGGGGAATGAGCAGTTCTTC.

The chain combines TRBV19 with TRBJ2-3; the D gene is possibly TRBD2 (7 bases). The CDR3 has 13 residues. In germline, CDR1 is LNHDA, CDR2 SQIVND (reference sequence). Trimming pared 8 bases from V and 1 base from J, leaving 10 bases between. The CDR3 DNA reads as TGTGCCAGTCGAGGGGGGGGCACAGATACGCAGTATTTT. This gives the protein CASRGGGTDTQYF.

This clone showed up just once. The chain employs TRBV7-3 and TRBJ2-1, with unresolved D. This CDR3 has 15 residues. Germline CDR1 SGHTA, CDR2 FQGTGA. Trimming took 5 bases from V and 1 from J, leaving 12 bases between them. CDR3 in DNA: TGTGCCAGCAGCAGAGAGGTAGCTTCCTACAATGAGCAGTTCTTC. Translating it yields CASSREVASYNEQFF.

The chain is built from TRBV7-9 and TRBJ1-1; tentatively, D is TRBD1 (6 bases). Germline V CDR1 and CDR2: SEHNR, FQNEAQ (reference sequence). This CDR3 is 13 amino acids long. Trimming pared 6 bases from V and 4 bases from J, leaving 12 bases between. DNA for the CDR3: TGTGCCAGCAGACTCACAGGGTCCACTGAAGCTTTCTTT. This translates into CASRLTGSTEAFF.

This rearrangement joins TRBV3-1 (or the pseudogene TRBV3-2) to TRBJ2-5; 8 positions agree with TRBD1. CDR3 length equals 13 residues. The trim removed 5 bases at V and 5 bases at J, leaving 4 bases unmatched. The germline V gene encodes CDR1 LGHDT and CDR2 YNNKEL (reference sequence). The CDR3 nucleotides are TGTGCCAGCAGCTCAGGGGGCACGGAGACCCAGTACTTC. This translates into CASSSGGTETQYF.